This entry concerns a single T cell receptor (beta chain). What it binds is unknown. This sample was included in a study of cytomegalovirus exposure and HLA in healthy donors. Study results and limitations: Reports credit the classifier with highly specific, highly sensitive diagnosis of cytomegalovirus status. Listed as cytomegalovirus-associated were 150 or so TCR beta chains. The tendency of first-cohort TCR clusters to co-occur in the approximately 110 validation repertoires was the finding of a later analysis.

The length of the CDR3 is 15 residues. The ends lost 1 base at V and 5 bases at J; junction bases unmatched: 7. The germline V gene encodes CDR1 LNHNV and CDR2 YYDKDF (reference sequence). Sequencing used immunoSEQ multiplex PCR; TCRdb keeps in-frame clones, though not all of them. This sample has about 220,000 clones, with approximately 87% found just once. The receptor was derived from a man in his late teens or twenties in good health and CMV-seronegative. Sequencing used PBMCs. This chain links TRBV15 with TRBJ2-7; 8 nucleotides agree with TRBD2. CDR3 loop: CATSRAPGGQHEQYF. CDR3 nucleotides: TGTGCCACCAGCAGAGCCCCGGGGGGGCAGCACGAGCAGTACTTC.